This TCR beta chain was identified in a study of blood T cell repertoires in COVID-19. Study context: There were acute and convalescent COVID-19 samples, and they came from the United States, Italy and Spain.

Methods used by the authors: Reference gene primer amplification gave estimated nucleated cell counts. Assay used: immunoSEQ multiplex PCR; TCRdb lists only in-frame clones, some missing. That table gives V, J and clone size, and the DNA gave D and trimming. Among a few hundred thousand clones, approximately 84% were seen once, and the ten largest hold approximately 2.2%. The sequence was obtained from a woman under 40 who had recovered from COVID-19. The specimen was peripheral blood.

The CDR3 loop reads CASGGGPLGNTIYF. In DNA, the CDR3 is TGTGCCAGCGGGGGGGGTCCACTTGGAAACACCATATATTTT. The V call is TRBV5-4, the J call TRBJ1-3; TRBD1 might be the D (5 bases). Germline V gene data show CDR1 as SGHNT and CDR2 as YYREEE (reference sequence). Trimming pared 7 bases from V and 3 bases from J, leaving 14 bases between. The CDR3 is made up of 14 amino acids.